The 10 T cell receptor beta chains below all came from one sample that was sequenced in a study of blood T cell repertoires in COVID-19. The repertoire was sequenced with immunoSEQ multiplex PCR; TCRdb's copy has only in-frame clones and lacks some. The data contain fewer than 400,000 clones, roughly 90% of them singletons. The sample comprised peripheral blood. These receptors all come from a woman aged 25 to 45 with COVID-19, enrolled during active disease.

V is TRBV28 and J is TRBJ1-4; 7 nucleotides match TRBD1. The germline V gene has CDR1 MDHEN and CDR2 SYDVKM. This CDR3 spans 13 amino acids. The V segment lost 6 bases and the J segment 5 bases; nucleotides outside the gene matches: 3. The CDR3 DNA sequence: TGTGCCAGCAGCGGGGGACAGAATGAAAAACTGTTTTTT. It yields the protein CASSGGQNEKLFF.

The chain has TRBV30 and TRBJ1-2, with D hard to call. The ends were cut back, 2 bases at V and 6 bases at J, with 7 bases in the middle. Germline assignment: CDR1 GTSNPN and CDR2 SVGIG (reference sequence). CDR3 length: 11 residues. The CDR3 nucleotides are TGTGCCTGGAGTAGAGGGAATGGCTACACCTTC. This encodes CAWSRGNGYTF.

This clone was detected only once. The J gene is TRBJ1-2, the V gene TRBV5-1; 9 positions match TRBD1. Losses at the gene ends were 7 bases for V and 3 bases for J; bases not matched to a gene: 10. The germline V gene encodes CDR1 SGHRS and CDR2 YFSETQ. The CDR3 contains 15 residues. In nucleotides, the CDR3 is TGCGCCAGCTACCCCGGGACAGGGCTTCACTATGGCTACACCTTC. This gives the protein CASYPGTGLHYGYTF.

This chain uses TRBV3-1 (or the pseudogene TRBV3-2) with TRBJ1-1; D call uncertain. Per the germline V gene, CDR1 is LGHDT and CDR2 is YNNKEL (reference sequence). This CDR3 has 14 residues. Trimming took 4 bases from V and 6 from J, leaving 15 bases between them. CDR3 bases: TGTGCCAGCAGCCTACACCAATTCGGGGCTGAAGCTTTCTTT. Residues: CASSLHQFGAEAFF.

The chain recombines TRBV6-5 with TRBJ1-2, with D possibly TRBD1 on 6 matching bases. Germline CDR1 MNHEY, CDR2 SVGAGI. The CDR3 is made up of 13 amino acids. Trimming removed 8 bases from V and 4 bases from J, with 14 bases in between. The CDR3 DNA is TGTGCCAGCGGGGCGACAGGTATCTATGGCTACACCTTC. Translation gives CASGATGIYGYTF.

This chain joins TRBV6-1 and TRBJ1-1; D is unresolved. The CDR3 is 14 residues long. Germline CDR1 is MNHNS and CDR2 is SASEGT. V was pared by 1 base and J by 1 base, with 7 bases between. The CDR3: CASSEGRSNTEAFF. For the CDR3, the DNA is TGTGCCAGCAGTGAAGGCCGGTCGAACACTGAAGCTTTCTTT.

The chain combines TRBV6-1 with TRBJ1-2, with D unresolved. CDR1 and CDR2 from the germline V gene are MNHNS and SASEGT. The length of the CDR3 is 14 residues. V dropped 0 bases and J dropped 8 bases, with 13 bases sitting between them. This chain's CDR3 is CASSEALHFTGYTF. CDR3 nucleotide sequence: TGTGCCAGCAGTGAAGCTTTACATTTTACGGGCTACACCTTC.

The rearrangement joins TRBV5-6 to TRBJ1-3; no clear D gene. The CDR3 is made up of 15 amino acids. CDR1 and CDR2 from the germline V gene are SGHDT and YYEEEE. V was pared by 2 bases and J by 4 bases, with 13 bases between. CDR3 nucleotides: TGTGCCAGCAGCTTAACAACCTCCCAGGGAAACACCATATATTTT. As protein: CASSLTTSQGNTIYF.

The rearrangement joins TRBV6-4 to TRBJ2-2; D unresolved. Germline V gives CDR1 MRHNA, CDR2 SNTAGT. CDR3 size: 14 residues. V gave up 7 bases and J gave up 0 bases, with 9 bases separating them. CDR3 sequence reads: CASKELSNTGELFF. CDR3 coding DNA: TGTGCCAGCAAAGAGCTCTCGAACACCGGGGAGCTGTTTTTT.

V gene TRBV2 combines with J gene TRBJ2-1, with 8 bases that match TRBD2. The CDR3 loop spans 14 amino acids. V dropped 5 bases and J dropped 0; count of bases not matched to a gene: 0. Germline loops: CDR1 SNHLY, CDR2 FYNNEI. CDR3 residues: CASSSGGSYNEQFF. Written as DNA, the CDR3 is TGTGCCAGCAGTAGCGGGGGCTCCTACAATGAGCAGTTCTTC. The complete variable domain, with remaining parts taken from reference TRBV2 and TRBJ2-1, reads EPEVTQTPSHQVTQMGQEVILRCVPISNHLYFYWYRQILGQKVEFLVSFYNNEISEKSEIFDDQFSVERPDGSNFTLKIRSTKLEDSAMYFCASSSGGSYNEQFFGPGTRLTVL.